Presented here are 3 T cell receptor beta chains from one specimen sequenced in a study of identical twins. TCRdb independently ran MiXCR on the 5' RACE reads; one entry per CDR3 protein. The sample includes just over 500,000 distinct CDR3 sequences, 22% of them seen just once. Separately, the same data were catalogued under a study of T cells expressing NK-cell markers.

The specimen was CD4+ T cells sorted from blood. These TCRs come from a woman under 30 in good health.

The genes are TRBV23-1 and TRBJ2-5, with 8 bases that match TRBD1. TRBV23-1 is an ORF, and what it does is uncertain. J was trimmed by 0 bases and V by 0 bases; bases with no gene match: 6. CDR3 size: 17 residues. The CDR3 here is CASSQSGTGENQETQYF. In nucleotides, the CDR3 is TGCGCCAGCAGTCAATCGGGGACAGGAGAAAACCAAGAGACCCAGTACTTC.

V and J are TRBV12-3 or TRBV12-4 and TRBJ2-1; 11 bases agree with TRBD2. V lost 2 bases, J lost 10 bases, and 7 bases stayed unmatched. The CDR3 has 15 residues. The CDR3: CASSLTSGGPWEQFF. CDR3 nucleotide sequence: TGTGCCAGCAGTTTAACTAGCGGGGGCCCCTGGGAGCAGTTCTTC.

V is TRBV19 and J is TRBJ2-1; D tentatively reads TRBD1 or TRBD2 (5 bases each). From germline, CDR1 is LNHDA and CDR2 SQIVND (reference sequence). The V and J ends lost 4 bases and 6 bases respectively, with 19 bases between them. There are 16 residues in the CDR3. CDR3 sequence reads: CASSTPKTGTPNEQFF. DNA of the CDR3: TGTGCCAGTAGTACACCAAAAACCGGGACGCCCAATGAGCAGTTCTTC.